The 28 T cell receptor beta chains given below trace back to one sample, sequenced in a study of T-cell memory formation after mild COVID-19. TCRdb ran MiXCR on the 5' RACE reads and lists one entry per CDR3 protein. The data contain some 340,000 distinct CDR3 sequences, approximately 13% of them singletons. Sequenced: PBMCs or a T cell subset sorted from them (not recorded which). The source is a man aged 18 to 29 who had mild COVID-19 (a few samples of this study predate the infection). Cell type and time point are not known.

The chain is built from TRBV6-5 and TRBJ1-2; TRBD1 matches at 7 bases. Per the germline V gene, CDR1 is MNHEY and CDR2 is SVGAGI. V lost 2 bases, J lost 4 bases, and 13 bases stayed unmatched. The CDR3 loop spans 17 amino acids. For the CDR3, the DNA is TGTGCCAGCAGTTACGTATGGACAGGTCTTTTTCCCTATGGCTACACCTTC. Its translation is CASSYVWTGLFPYGYTF.

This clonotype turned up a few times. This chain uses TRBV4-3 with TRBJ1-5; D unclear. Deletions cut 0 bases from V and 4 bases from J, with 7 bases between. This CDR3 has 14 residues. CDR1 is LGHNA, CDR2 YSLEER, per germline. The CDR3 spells CASSQEARNQPQHF. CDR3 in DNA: TGCGCCAGCAGCCAAGAGGCACGGAATCAGCCCCAGCATTTT.

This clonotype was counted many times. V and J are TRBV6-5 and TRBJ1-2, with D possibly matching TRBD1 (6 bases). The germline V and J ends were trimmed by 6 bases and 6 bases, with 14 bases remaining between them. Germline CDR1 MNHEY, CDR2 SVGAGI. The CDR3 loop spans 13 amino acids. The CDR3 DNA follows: TGTGCCAGCAGAGAATCGGGGGGGCATGGCTACACCTTC. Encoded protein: CASRESGGHGYTF.

CDR3 amino acids: CSADSNQPQHF. CDR3 coding DNA: TGCAGTGCTGACAGCAATCAGCCCCAGCATTTT. The chain has TRBV20-1 and TRBJ1-5; the D is unclear. The CDR3 spans 11 residues. In germline, CDR1 is DFQATT, CDR2 SNEGSKA (reference sequence). V was trimmed by 5 bases and J by 1 base, leaving 3 bases between them.

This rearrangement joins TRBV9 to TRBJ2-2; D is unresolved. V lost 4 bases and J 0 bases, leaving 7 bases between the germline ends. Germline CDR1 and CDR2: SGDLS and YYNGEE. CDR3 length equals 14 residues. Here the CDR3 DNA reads TGTGCCAGCAGCTCAGTAACGAACACCGGGGAGCTGTTTTTT. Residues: CASSSVTNTGELFF.

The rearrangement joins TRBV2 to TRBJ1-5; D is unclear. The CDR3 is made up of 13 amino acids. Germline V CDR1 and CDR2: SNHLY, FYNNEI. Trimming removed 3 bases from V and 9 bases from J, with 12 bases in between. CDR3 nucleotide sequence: TGTGCCAGCAGTGACCCCGGAGACGGGCCCCAGCATTTT. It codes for CASSDPGDGPQHF.

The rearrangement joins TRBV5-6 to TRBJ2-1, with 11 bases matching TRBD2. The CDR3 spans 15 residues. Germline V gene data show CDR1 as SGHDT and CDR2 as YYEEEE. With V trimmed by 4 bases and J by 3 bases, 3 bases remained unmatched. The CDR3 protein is CASSPGLAVYNEQFF. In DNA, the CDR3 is TGTGCCAGCAGCCCGGGACTAGCGGTCTACAATGAGCAGTTCTTC.

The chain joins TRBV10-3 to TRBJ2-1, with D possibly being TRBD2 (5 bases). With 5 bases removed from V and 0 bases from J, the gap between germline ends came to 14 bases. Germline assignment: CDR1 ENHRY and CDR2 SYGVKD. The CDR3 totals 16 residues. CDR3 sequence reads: CAISTHEGSSYNEQFF. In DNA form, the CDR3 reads TGTGCCATCAGTACCCATGAAGGGAGCTCCTACAATGAGCAGTTCTTC.

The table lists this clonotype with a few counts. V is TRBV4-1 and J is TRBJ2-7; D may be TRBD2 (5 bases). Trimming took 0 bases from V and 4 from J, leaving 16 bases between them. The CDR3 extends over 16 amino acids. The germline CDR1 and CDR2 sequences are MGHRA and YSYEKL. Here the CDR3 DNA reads TGCGCCAGCAGCCAAGAAGGTCTCGCGCCGGGGTACGAGCAGTACTTC. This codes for CASSQEGLAPGYEQYF.

The CDR3 protein is CASSSLWGVQVSGANVLTF. Here the CDR3 DNA reads TGTGCCAGCAGTTCCCTATGGGGGGTTCAAGTCTCTGGGGCCAACGTCCTGACTTTC. The V and J genes are TRBV12-3 or TRBV12-4 and TRBJ2-6; TRBD2 is a possible D gene (6 bases). This CDR3 contains 19 residues. V shed 4 bases and J shed 0 bases, with 19 bases lying between them.

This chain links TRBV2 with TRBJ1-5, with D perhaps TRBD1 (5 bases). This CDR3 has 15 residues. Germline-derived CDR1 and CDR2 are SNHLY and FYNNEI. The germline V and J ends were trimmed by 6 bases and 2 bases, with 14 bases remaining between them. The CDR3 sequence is CASSPEGTGNQPQHF. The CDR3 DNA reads TGTGCCAGCAGCCCGGAGGGGACCGGCAATCAGCCCCAGCATTTT.

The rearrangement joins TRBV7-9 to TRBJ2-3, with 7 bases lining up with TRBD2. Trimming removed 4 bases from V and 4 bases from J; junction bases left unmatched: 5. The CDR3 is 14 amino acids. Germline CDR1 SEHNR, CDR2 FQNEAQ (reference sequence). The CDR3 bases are TGTGCCAGCAGCTCTTACCGGGAGGCAGATACGCAGTATTTT. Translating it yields CASSSYREADTQYF.

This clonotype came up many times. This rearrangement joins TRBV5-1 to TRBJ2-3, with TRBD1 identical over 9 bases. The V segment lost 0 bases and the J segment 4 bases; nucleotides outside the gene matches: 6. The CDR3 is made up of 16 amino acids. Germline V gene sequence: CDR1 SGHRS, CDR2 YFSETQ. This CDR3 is CASSLGDRDAADTQYF. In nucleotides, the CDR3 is TGCGCCAGCAGCTTGGGGGACAGGGACGCGGCAGATACGCAGTATTTT.

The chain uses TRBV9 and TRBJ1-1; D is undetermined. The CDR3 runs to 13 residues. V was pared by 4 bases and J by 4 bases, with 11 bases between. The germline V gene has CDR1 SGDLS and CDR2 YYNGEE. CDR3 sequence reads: CASSTQVGTEAFF. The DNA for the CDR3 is TGTGCCAGCAGCACCCAGGTTGGCACTGAAGCTTTCTTT.

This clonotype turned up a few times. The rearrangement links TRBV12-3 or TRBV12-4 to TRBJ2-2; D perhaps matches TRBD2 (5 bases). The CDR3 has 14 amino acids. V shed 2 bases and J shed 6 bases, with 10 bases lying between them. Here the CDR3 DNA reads TGTGCCAGCAGTTTACTAGGAGCGGCCGGGGAGCTGTTTTTT. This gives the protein CASSLLGAAGELFF.

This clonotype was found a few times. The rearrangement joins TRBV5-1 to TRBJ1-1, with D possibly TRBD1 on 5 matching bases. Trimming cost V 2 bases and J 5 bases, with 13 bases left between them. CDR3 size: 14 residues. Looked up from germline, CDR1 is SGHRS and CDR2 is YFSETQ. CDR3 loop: CASSLKGEGTEAFF. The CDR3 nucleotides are TGCGCCAGCAGCTTAAAAGGGGAAGGAACTGAAGCTTTCTTT.

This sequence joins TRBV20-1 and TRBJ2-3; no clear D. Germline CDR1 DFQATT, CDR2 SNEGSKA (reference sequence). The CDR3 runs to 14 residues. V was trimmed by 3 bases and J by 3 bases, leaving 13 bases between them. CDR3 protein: CSARDPRRTDTQYF. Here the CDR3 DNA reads TGCAGTGCTAGGGACCCGAGGCGGACAGATACGCAGTATTTT.

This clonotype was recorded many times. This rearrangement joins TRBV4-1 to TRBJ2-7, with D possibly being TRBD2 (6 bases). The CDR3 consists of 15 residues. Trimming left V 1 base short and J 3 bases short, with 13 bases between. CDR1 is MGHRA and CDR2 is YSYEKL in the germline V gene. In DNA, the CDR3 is TGCGCCAGCAGCCAAGCCGGGGGACTGAGCTACGAGCAGTACTTC. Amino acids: CASSQAGGLSYEQYF.

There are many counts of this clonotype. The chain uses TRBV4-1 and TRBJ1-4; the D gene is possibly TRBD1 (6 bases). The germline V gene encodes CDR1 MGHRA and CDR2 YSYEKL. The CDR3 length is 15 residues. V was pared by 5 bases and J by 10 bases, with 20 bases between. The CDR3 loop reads CASSAGTSRWGKLFF. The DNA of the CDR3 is TGCGCCAGCAGCGCAGGGACAAGCCGATGGGGAAAACTGTTTTTT.

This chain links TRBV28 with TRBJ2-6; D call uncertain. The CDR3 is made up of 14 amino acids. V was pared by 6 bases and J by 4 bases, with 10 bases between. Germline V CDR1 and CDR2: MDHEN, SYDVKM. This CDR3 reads CASSPAAGANVLTF. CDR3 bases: TGTGCCAGCAGCCCGGCCGCGGGGGCCAACGTCCTGACTTTC.

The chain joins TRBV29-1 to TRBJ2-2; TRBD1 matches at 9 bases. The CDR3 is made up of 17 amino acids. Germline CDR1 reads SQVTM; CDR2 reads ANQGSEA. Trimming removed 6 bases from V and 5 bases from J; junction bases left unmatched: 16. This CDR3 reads CSVEPGQGTAGTGELFF. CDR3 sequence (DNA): TGCAGCGTCGAACCGGGACAGGGCACAGCGGGGACCGGGGAGCTGTTTTTT.

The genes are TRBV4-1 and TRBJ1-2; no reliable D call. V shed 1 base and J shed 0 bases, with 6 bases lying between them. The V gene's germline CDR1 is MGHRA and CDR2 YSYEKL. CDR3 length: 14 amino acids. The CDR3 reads CASSQVGTNYGYTF. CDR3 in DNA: TGCGCCAGCAGCCAAGTCGGAACTAACTATGGCTACACCTTC.

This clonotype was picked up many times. The CDR3 sequence is CASSYRRINQPQHF. The CDR3 nucleotides are TGTGCCAGCAGTTACCGACGGATCAATCAGCCCCAGCATTTT. The chain has TRBV6-2 or TRBV6-3 and TRBJ1-5, with D uncertain. Trimming cost V 2 bases and J 3 bases, with 8 bases left between them. The CDR3 has 14 residues. Germline CDR1 reads MNHEY; CDR2 reads SVGEGT.

The CDR3 sequence: CASSTGGYNSPLHF. The CDR3 nucleotides are TGTGCCAGCAGCACTGGGGGGTATAATTCACCCCTCCACTTT. The V and J genes are TRBV7-9 and TRBJ1-6; possible D gene TRBD1, 5 bases. This CDR3 has 14 residues. CDR1 SEHNR and CDR2 FQNEAQ come from the germline V gene (reference sequence). Trimming pared 5 bases from V and 4 bases from J, leaving 9 bases between.

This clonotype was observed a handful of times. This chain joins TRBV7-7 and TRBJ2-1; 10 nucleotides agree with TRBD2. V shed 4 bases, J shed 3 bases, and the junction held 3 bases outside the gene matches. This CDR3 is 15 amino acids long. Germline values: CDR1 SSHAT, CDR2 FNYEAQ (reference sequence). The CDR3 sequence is CASSSGLANYNEQFF. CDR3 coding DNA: TGTGCCAGCAGCTCGGGACTAGCGAACTACAATGAGCAGTTCTTC.

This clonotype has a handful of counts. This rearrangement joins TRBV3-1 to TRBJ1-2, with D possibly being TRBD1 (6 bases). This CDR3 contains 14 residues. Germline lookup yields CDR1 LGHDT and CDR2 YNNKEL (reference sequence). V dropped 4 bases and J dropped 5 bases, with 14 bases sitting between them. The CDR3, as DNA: TGTGCCAGCAGCCTGGACGGGGGCACATATGGCTACACCTTC. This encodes CASSLDGGTYGYTF.

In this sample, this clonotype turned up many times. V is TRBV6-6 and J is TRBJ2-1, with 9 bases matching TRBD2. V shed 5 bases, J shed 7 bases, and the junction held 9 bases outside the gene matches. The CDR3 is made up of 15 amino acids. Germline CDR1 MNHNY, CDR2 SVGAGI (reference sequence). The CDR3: CASSAQAGGPNEQFF. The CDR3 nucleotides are TGTGCCAGCAGTGCGCAGGCGGGGGGGCCAAATGAGCAGTTCTTC.

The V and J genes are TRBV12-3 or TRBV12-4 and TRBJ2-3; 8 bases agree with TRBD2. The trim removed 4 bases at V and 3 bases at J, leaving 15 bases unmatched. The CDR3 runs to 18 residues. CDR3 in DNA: TGTGCCAGCAGTTCGAGGTCCCTAACGGGGGGGCGGACAGATACGCAGTATTTT. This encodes CASSSRSLTGGRTDTQYF.